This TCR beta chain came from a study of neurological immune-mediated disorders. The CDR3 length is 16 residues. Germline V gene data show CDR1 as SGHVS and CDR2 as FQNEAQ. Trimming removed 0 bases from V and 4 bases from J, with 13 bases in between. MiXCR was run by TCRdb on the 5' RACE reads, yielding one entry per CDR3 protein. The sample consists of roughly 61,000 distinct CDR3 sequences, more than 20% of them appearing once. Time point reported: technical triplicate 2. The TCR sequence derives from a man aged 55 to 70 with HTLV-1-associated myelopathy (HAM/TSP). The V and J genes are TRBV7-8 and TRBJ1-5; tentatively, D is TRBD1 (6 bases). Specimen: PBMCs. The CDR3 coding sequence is TGTGCCAGCAGCTTAGCGCGAGGGGGGGATAATCAGCCCCAGCATTTT. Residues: CASSLARGGDNQPQHF.